A selection of T cell receptor beta chains follows, all from one sample in a study of CD8+ T cells in alopecia areata. Libraries were prepared by immunoSEQ multiplex PCR; TCRdb keeps only in-frame clonotypes and omits some of them. The repertoire holds more than 200,000 clones, with roughly 44% as singletons. The sample in question was CD4+ T cells sorted from blood, obtained at roughly week 38, from a patient treated with tofacitinib. The receptors here all came from a human donor with alopecia areata. CDR3s include the opening cysteine and the closing phenylalanine or tryptophan. The D gene is left open where the match is weak. A clone size is listed for some rows: how often the clone was seen (once, few, many), or a class if it is expanded.

>NA|TRBV15|few|TRBJ2-5
CATSTGQETQYF
TGTGCCACCAGCACAGGCCAAGAGACCCAGTACTTC
>TRBD2|TRBV29-1|NA|TRBJ2-1
CSVQRGAGALNEQFF
TGCAGCGTTCAAAGGGGAGCGGGAGCTCTGAATGAGCAGTTCTTC
>TRBD1|TRBV10-2|many|TRBJ2-3
CASARTGGTDTQYF
TGCGCCAGCGCCCGGACAGGGGGCACAGATACGCAGTATTTT
>NA|TRBV28|few|TRBJ2-5
CASSPRLGGTQYF
TGTGCCAGCAGCCCGCGGCTGGGTGGGACCCAGTACTTC
>NA|TRBV29-1|NA|TRBJ2-1
CSVGVGSGNVGSNEQFF
TGCAGCGTTGGGGTAGGATCCGGGAATGTGGGTTCCAATGAGCAGTTCTTC
>TRBD1|TRBV20-1|NA|TRBJ2-1
CSNRGTHEQFF
TGCAGTAACAGGGGTACGCATGAGCAGTTCTTC
>NA|TRBV7-2|NA|TRBJ2-7
CASGASPYEQYF
TGTGCCAGCGGGGCGAGTCCATACGAGCAGTACTTC
>TRBD2|TRBV7-9|NA|TRBJ2-2
CASRNSGSTRELFF
TGTGCCAGCAGAAATAGCGGGAGTACGAGGGAGCTGTTTTTT
>NA|TRBV18|NA|TRBJ1-5
CASSGTSGQPQHF
TGTGCCAGCTCAGGGACCTCAGGTCAGCCCCAGCATTTT
>NA|TRBV4-2|NA|TRBJ2-7
CASSQEGSRDEQYF
TGTGCCAGCAGCCAAGAGGGTAGTCGAGACGAGCAGTACTTC
>NA|TRBV2|NA|TRBJ2-2
CASSALPGMNTGELFF
TGTGCCAGCAGTGCCCTCCCGGGTATGAACACCGGGGAGCTGTTTTTT
>NA|TRBV7-2|NA|TRBJ1-2
CASSSSPGVGYTF
TGTGCCAGCAGCTCATCCCCGGGGGTTGGCTACACCTTC
>TRBD2|TRBV7-9|NA|TRBJ2-5
CASSLVGGSMETQYF
TGTGCCAGCAGCTTAGTCGGCGGGAGTATGGAGACCCAGTACTTC
>TRBD2|TRBV14|NA|TRBJ2-1
CASSQASGASYNEQFF
TGTGCCAGCAGCCAAGCTAGCGGGGCCTCCTACAATGAGCAGTTCTTC
>TRBD1|TRBV7-9|NA|TRBJ1-1
CASSPNPGTGEAFF
TGTGCCAGCAGCCCTAACCCCGGGACAGGCGAAGCTTTCTTT
>TRBD2|TRBV29-1|once|TRBJ2-7
CSVGTSGSFHEQYF
TGCAGCGTGGGGACTAGCGGGAGTTTCCACGAGCAGTACTTC
>NA|TRBV7-2|NA|TRBJ2-7
CASSSDLVARGEQYF
TGTGCCAGCAGTTCGGACCTAGTAGCTCGGGGCGAGCAGTACTTC
>NA|TRBV30|NA|TRBJ2-5
CAGGGEETQYF
TGTGCGGGAGGGGGGGAAGAGACCCAGTACTTC
>TRBD1|TRBV6-5|NA|TRBJ2-7
CASSRDRGPSGEQYF
TGTGCCAGCAGTCGGGACAGGGGGCCCTCAGGCGAGCAGTACTTC
>NA|TRBV4-3|few|TRBJ2-3
CASSQTEDTQYF
TGCGCCAGCAGCCAGACGGAAGATACGCAGTATTTT
>TRBD2|TRBV6-1|NA|TRBJ2-7
CASRGLAGTYEQYF
TGTGCCAGCAGAGGACTAGCGGGAACGTACGAGCAGTACTTC
>TRBD2|TRBV2|many|TRBJ2-3
CASSVAGAGADTQYF
TGTGCCAGCAGCGTAGCGGGAGCTGGCGCAGATACGCAGTATTTT
>NA|TRBV2|few|TRBJ2-5
CASAGDGQETQYF
TGTGCCAGCGCCGGGGATGGGCAAGAGACCCAGTACTTC
>TRBD2|TRBV7-9|NA|TRBJ2-1
CASSSGLAAINEQFF
TGTGCCAGCAGCTCGGGACTAGCGGCAATCAATGAGCAGTTCTTC
>TRBD1|TRBV29-1|few|TRBJ1-5
CSVADRGVGQPQHF
TGCAGCGTCGCGGACAGGGGCGTCGGTCAGCCCCAGCATTTT
>TRBD1|TRBV5-1|once|TRBJ2-2
CASSTGVSGTGELFF
TGCGCCAGCAGCACAGGGGTTTCGGGCACCGGGGAGCTGTTTTTT
>TRBD2|TRBV7-2|NA|TRBJ2-5
CASTASGRATSETQYF
TGTGCCAGCACGGCTAGCGGGAGGGCGACGTCAGAGACCCAGTACTTC
>NA|TRBV7-8|few|TRBJ1-2
CASSTDQGGYTF
TGTGCCAGCAGCACGGACCAGGGGGGCTACACCTTC
>NA|TRBV27|NA|TRBJ2-7
CASSRHQAREQYF
TGTGCCAGCTCGAGACACCAAGCTAGGGAGCAGTACTTC
>NA|TRBV7-9|few|TRBJ1-2
CASSSDDNYGYTF
TGTGCCAGCAGCTCCGACGATAACTATGGCTACACCTTC
>NA|TRBV20-1|NA|TRBJ2-1
CSAPRGVEQFF
TGCAGTGCTCCCAGGGGGGTTGAGCAGTTCTTC
>NA|TRBV19|few|TRBJ2-1
CASSKPFGNPDPSEQFF
TGTGCCAGTAGTAAACCGTTCGGGAACCCAGACCCCAGTGAGCAGTTCTTC
>NA|TRBV20-1|NA|TRBJ2-7
CSSADSYEQYF
TGCAGTAGCGCCGACTCCTACGAGCAGTACTTC
>TRBD2|TRBV4-3|few|TRBJ2-7
CASSSRSGRYF
TGCGCCAGCAGCTCTCGGAGCGGGAGGTACTTC
>TRBD1|TRBV29-1|NA|TRBJ2-5
CSVIQGVETQYF
TGCAGCGTCATCCAGGGGGTCGAGACCCAGTACTTC
>NA|TRBV5-1|few|TRBJ2-1
CASSLAGLPYNEQFF
TGCGCCAGCAGCCTCGCCGGGCTTCCCTACAATGAGCAGTTCTTC
>NA|TRBV7-9|few|TRBJ2-7
CAGALGYEQYF
TGTGCCGGGGCCCTGGGGTACGAGCAGTACTTC
>TRBD2|TRBV4-2|few|TRBJ2-7
CASSQDFGTSRPYEQYF
TGTGCCAGCAGCCAAGATTTCGGGACTAGCCGCCCCTACGAGCAGTACTTC
>NA|TRBV14|few|TRBJ1-1
CASSLLEVATEAFF
TGTGCCAGCAGCCTGCTGGAGGTCGCCACTGAAGCTTTCTTT
>NA|TRBV14|NA|TRBJ1-2
CASSDDRSYGYTF
TGTGCCAGCAGCGATGACAGGAGCTATGGCTACACCTTC
>NA|TRBV14|NA|TRBJ2-6
CASSQDYSGSGANVLTF
TGTGCCAGCAGCCAAGATTACAGCGGCTCTGGGGCCAACGTCCTGACTTTC
>TRBD1|TRBV6-5|once|TRBJ2-7
CASRNTGQGGYEQYF
TGTGCCAGCAGGAACACGGGACAGGGAGGTTACGAGCAGTACTTC
>NA|TRBV30|NA|TRBJ1-2
CAWSVTRVEGYTF
TGTGCCTGGAGTGTAACCAGGGTTGAGGGCTACACCTTC
>TRBD1|TRBV30|few|TRBJ1-1
CAWSFYDRANTEAFF
TGTGCCTGGAGTTTCTACGACAGGGCGAACACTGAAGCTTTCTTT
>TRBD2|TRBV2|NA|TRBJ2-5
CASRGLAVVETQYF
TGTGCCAGCAGGGGACTAGCGGTGGTGGAGACCCAGTACTTC
>TRBD2|TRBV7-9|NA|TRBJ2-7
CASSSGLGLEQYF
TGTGCCAGCAGCTCGGGACTAGGGCTCGAGCAGTACTTC
>NA|TRBV30|NA|TRBJ1-1
CAWRKVQSPYTEAFF
TGTGCCTGGAGAAAAGTCCAGTCCCCCTACACTGAAGCTTTCTTT
>NA|TRBV30|NA|TRBJ1-5
CAWSNRYNQPQHF
TGTGCCTGGAGTAACAGGTACAATCAGCCCCAGCATTTT
>TRBD2|TRBV5-4|NA|TRBJ2-1
CASSLLAEGYNEQFF
TGTGCCAGCAGCTTGCTAGCGGAGGGATACAATGAGCAGTTCTTC
>NA|TRBV9|NA|TRBJ1-4
CASSRKAGPTEKLFF
TGTGCCAGTTCTAGGAAGGCCGGGCCAACTGAAAAACTGTTTTTT
>NA|TRBV4-2|NA|TRBJ2-5
CASSQDRRAGQETQYF
TGTGCCAGCAGCCAAGATCGGCGCGCGGGCCAAGAGACCCAGTACTTC
>NA|TRBV7-2|NA|TRBJ2-7
CASSLSAYEQYF
TGTGCCAGCAGCTTAAGTGCTTACGAGCAGTACTTC
>NA|TRBV6-1|NA|TRBJ1-2
CASSEGGRAYGYTF
TGTGCCAGCAGTGAAGGGGGCAGGGCCTATGGCTACACCTTC
>TRBD1|TRBV4-3|NA|TRBJ2-1
CASSPLGQGGYNEQFF
TGCGCCAGCAGCCCCCTGGGACAGGGAGGCTACAATGAGCAGTTCTTC